The source of this T cell receptor (beta chain) is a study of CD8+ T cells in alopecia areata. The CDR3 loop spans 12 amino acids. V lost 6 bases to trimming and J lost 5 bases; unmatched junction nucleotides: 0. CDR1 SNHLY and CDR2 FYNNEI come from the germline V gene. Sequencing templates came from extracted RNA that was reverse transcribed into cDNA. TCRdb's copy holds only in-frame clones and misses some; the assay was immunoSEQ multiplex PCR. The sample has a few hundred thousand clones; 30% to 40% are singletons. Treatment denoted: oral pan-JAK inhibitor, 5-10 mg twice daily. This chain joins TRBV2 and TRBJ2-3; 9 bases fit TRBD2. This clonotype originated in a human donor with alopecia areata. The source was CD4+ T cells sorted from blood, collected around week 30, from a patient treated with tofacitinib. For the CDR3, the DNA is TGTGCCAGCAGACTAGCGGGAGATACGCAGTATTTT. As protein: CASRLAGDTQYF.